Following are 18 T cell receptor beta chains from one sample sequenced in a study of cytomegalovirus exposure and HLA in healthy donors. Primers: 60 Vbeta forward and 13 Jbeta reverse. The data were produced by immunoSEQ multiplex PCR, yet TCRdb's version contains in-frame clones alone and is incomplete. The data contain roughly 120,000 clones, about four fifths of them seen just once; the ten biggest clones take up approximately 1%. Sequencing was carried out using PBMCs. These receptors were obtained from a human donor in good health.

The genes are TRBV5-4 and TRBJ1-4, with TRBD1 identical over 7 bases. The CDR3 extends over 14 amino acids. Germline V CDR1 and CDR2: SGHNT, YYREEE (reference sequence). Losses at the gene ends were 4 bases for V and 2 bases for J; bases not matched to a gene: 2. CDR3 bases: TGTGCCAGCAGCACGACAGGGACTAATGAAAAACTGTTTTTT. Its protein is CASSTTGTNEKLFF.

The chain joins TRBV2 to TRBJ2-7, with D tentatively TRBD1 (6 bases). V was shortened by 7 bases and J by 4 bases, with 14 bases between the two germline ends. This CDR3 has 13 amino acids. Germline V gives CDR1 SNHLY, CDR2 FYNNEI. CDR3 loop: CASTTRTVYEQYF. CDR3 in DNA: TGTGCCAGCACCACACGGACAGTATACGAGCAGTACTTC.

CDR3 protein: CASSPGTGELFF. For the CDR3, the DNA is TGTGCCAGCAGCCCAGGAACCGGGGAGCTGTTTTTT. This rearrangement joins TRBV7-6 to TRBJ2-2; no clear D gene. The germline CDR1 and CDR2 sequences are SGHVS and FNYEAQ. The germline V and J ends were trimmed by 5 bases and 5 bases, with 6 bases remaining between them. CDR3 length: 12 residues. Full variable domain (rest looked up from reference TRBV7-6 and TRBJ2-2): GAGVSQSPRYKVTKRGQDVALRCDPISGHVSLYWYRQALGQGPEFLTYFNYEAQQDKSGLPNDRFSAERPEGSISTLTIQRTEQRDSAMYRCASSPGTGELFFGEGSRLTVL.

The chain has TRBV7-2 and TRBJ2-4; the D is unclear. The CDR3 covers 14 residues. CDR1 SGHTA and CDR2 FQGNSA come from the germline V gene. The ends were cut back, 5 bases at V and 1 base at J, with 9 bases in the middle. CDR3 sequence: CASSLRGAKNIQYF. The CDR3 DNA reads TGTGCCAGCAGCCTACGAGGTGCCAAAAACATTCAGTACTTC.

The chain uses TRBV27 and TRBJ2-7, with TRBD2 matching over 9 bases. The CDR3 consists of 14 residues. The germline V gene has CDR1 MNHEY and CDR2 SMNVEV (reference sequence). Trimming took 3 bases from V and 2 from J; bases not matched to a gene: 2. CDR3 bases: TGTGCCAGCAGTTTTAGCGGGGGTGCCTACGAGCAGTACTTC. It yields the protein CASSFSGGAYEQYF.

V usage is TRBV19 and J usage is TRBJ2-1; 7 bases line up with TRBD1. Unmatched junction bases numbered 4, after V lost 0 bases and J lost 2 bases. From germline, CDR1 is LNHDA and CDR2 SQIVND (reference sequence). The CDR3 is made up of 16 amino acids. CDR3 protein: CASSIDRQGTYNEQFF. The CDR3 coding sequence is TGTGCCAGTAGTATAGATAGACAGGGCACCTACAATGAGCAGTTCTTC.

CDR3 nucleotides: TGTGCCAGCAGCTTGTTAACTGGGGCCAACGTCCTGACTTTC. Encoded protein: CASSLLTGANVLTF. The rearrangement joins TRBV7-6 to TRBJ2-6; unclear D gene. This CDR3 has 14 amino acids. Per germline, CDR1 SGHVS and CDR2 FNYEAQ. The V and J ends lost 3 bases and 2 bases respectively, with 5 bases between them. The full variable domain, in which reference TRBV7-6 and TRBJ2-6 provide the parts outside the CDR3, is GAGVSQSPRYKVTKRGQDVALRCDPISGHVSLYWYRQALGQGPEFLTYFNYEAQQDKSGLPNDRFSAERPEGSISTLTIQRTEQRDSAMYRCASSLLTGANVLTFGAGSRLTVL.

This clone was counted only a few times. This chain connects TRBV10-1 to TRBJ2-4; 7 nucleotides match TRBD1. This CDR3 is 13 amino acids long. With 6 bases clipped from V and 3 bases from J, the junction kept 2 bases outside the gene matches. The germline V gene has CDR1 WNHNN and CDR2 SYGVQD (reference sequence). The CDR3 reads CASSRDSKNIQYF. CDR3 nucleotide sequence: TGCGCCAGCAGCCGGGACAGCAAAAACATTCAGTACTTC.

The genes are TRBV28 and TRBJ1-5; 7 bases map to TRBD1. The length of the CDR3 is 15 residues. Germline V gives CDR1 MDHEN, CDR2 SYDVKM. With 6 bases clipped from V and 7 bases from J, the junction kept 12 bases outside the gene matches. This CDR3 reads CASSPDRVADQPQHF. CDR3 coding DNA: TGTGCCAGCAGCCCCGACAGGGTGGCGGACCAGCCCCAGCATTTT.

This clone was counted only a few times. The chain is built from TRBV7-3 and TRBJ2-1; D is possibly TRBD2 (6 bases). Germline V lookup: CDR1 SGHTA, CDR2 FQGTGA. CDR3 length: 14 residues. Trimming removed 5 bases at V and 6 bases at J, with 14 bases between. The CDR3 here is CASSAAGNVNEQFF. CDR3 DNA sequence: TGTGCCAGCAGCGCCGCGGGAAATGTCAATGAGCAGTTCTTC.

V usage is TRBV6-5 and J usage is TRBJ2-1; D perhaps matches TRBD2 (6 bases). CDR1 and CDR2 from the germline V gene are MNHEY and SVGAGI. V lost 5 bases to trimming and J lost 3 bases, with 11 bases between them. This CDR3 region has 14 residues. The CDR3 DNA is TGTGCCAGCAGTGACGGCGGGGACTACAATGAGCAGTTCTTC. This gives the protein CASSDGGDYNEQFF.

The CDR3 DNA follows: TGTGCCAGCAGTTACCAGGGAACACCCCTCCACTTT. Residues: CASSYQGTPLHF. V is TRBV6-5 and J is TRBJ1-6, with a tentative D call TRBD1 (5 bases). Germline CDR1 and CDR2: MNHEY and SVGAGI. The V and J ends lost 2 bases and 11 bases respectively, with 7 bases between them. The CDR3 contains 12 residues.

The rearrangement joins TRBV19 to TRBJ1-5; D may be TRBD1 (5 bases). The CDR3 runs 15 residues. Trimming cost V 3 bases and J 0 bases, with 9 bases left between them. CDR1 and CDR2 from the germline V gene are LNHDA and SQIVND (reference sequence). The CDR3 loop reads CASSMGGYSNQPQHF. For the CDR3, the DNA is TGTGCCAGTAGTATGGGGGGGTATAGCAATCAGCCCCAGCATTTT. The full variable domain, its missing parts supplied by reference TRBV19 and TRBJ1-5, is DGGITQSPKYLFRKEGQNVTLSCEQNLNHDAMYWYRQDPGQGLRLIYYSQIVNDFQKGDIAEGYSVSREKKESFPLTVTSAQKNPTAFYLCASSMGGYSNQPQHFGDGTRLSIL.

The V and J genes are TRBV19 and TRBJ2-7; D not resolved. Trimming pared 6 bases from V and 3 bases from J, leaving 18 bases between. This CDR3 spans 15 amino acids. Per the germline V gene, CDR1 is LNHDA and CDR2 is SQIVND (reference sequence). The CDR3 loop is CASSPWSEEGYEQYF. In DNA, the CDR3 is TGTGCCAGTAGCCCCTGGAGCGAGGAAGGCTACGAGCAGTACTTC.

The rearrangement links TRBV7-9 to TRBJ2-1, with D perhaps TRBD1 (5 bases). V was cut by 5 bases and J by 8 bases, with 16 bases left in between. Looked up from germline, CDR1 is SEHNR and CDR2 is FQNEAQ (reference sequence). This CDR3 spans 14 amino acids. CDR3 amino acids: CASSPQETRDEQFF. CDR3 DNA sequence: TGTGCCAGCAGCCCCCAGGAAACCAGGGATGAGCAGTTCTTC. Full variable domain (remainder filled in from reference TRBV7-9 and TRBJ2-1): DTGVSQNPRHKITKRGQNVTFRCDPISEHNRLYWYRQTLGQGPEFLTYFQNEAQLEKSRLLSDRFSAERPKGSFSTLEIQRTEQGDSAMYLCASSPQETRDEQFFGPGTRLTVL.

V gene TRBV4-1 combines with J gene TRBJ2-1; 8 nucleotides agree with TRBD2. The CDR3 loop spans 15 amino acids. V gave up 1 base and J gave up 3 bases; unmatched junction bases: 2. Germline V gene data show CDR1 as MGHRA and CDR2 as YSYEKL. This CDR3 is CASSQGGGHYNEQFF. The CDR3 DNA follows: TGCGCCAGCAGCCAAGGCGGGGGGCACTACAATGAGCAGTTCTTC.

V gene TRBV19 combines with J gene TRBJ1-4; 7 bases are a match to TRBD1. The V gene end was trimmed by 5 bases and the J gene end by 13 bases; junction bases not matched to a gene: 22. This CDR3 region has 17 residues. Germline V lookup: CDR1 LNHDA, CDR2 SQIVND (reference sequence). CDR3 in DNA: TGTGCCAGTAGTCCAGGGGGTGGAGACCTGACAGGGAAGACACTGTTTTTT. The encoded protein is CASSPGGGDLTGKTLFF.

J is TRBJ2-1 and V is TRBV5-1; 7 bases are shared with TRBD2. CDR1 is SGHRS, CDR2 YFSETQ, per germline. V gave up 3 bases and J gave up 12 bases; unmatched junction bases: 6. There are 12 residues in the CDR3. CDR3 region: CASSWGTGGQFF. Written as DNA, the CDR3 is TGCGCCAGCAGCTGGGGAACGGGGGGGCAGTTCTTC.